This T cell receptor beta chain was retrieved from a study of long-term antiretroviral therapy in people with HIV. Study results and caveats: Among HIV repertoires, CDR3 length ranges were narrower than those of controls. The blood, collected between about 2004 and 2017, was possibly taken under older ART regimens. Diversity rose after ART but stayed below transplant donor controls.

CDR3 length equals 15 residues. Germline V gene data show CDR1 as SGHRS and CDR2 as YFSETQ. J was trimmed by 4 bases and V by 0 bases; bases with no gene match: 4. The sample holds a few counts of this clone. The antigen is undetermined. Run at survey level, the immunoSEQ assay was version v3.0. TCRdb's copy holds only in-frame clones and misses some; the assay was immunoSEQ multiplex PCR. The sample has some 23,000 clones; around 80% are singletons. This sequence was found in a woman aged 40 to 55 with HIV. Sequenced material: unsorted PBMCs, taken 1.2 years after starting antiretroviral therapy. The chain links TRBV5-1 to TRBJ2-1, with 7 bases that match TRBD2. The CDR3: CASSLVASGYNEQFF. In DNA, the CDR3 is TGCGCCAGCAGCTTGGTAGCTAGCGGATACAATGAGCAGTTCTTC.